Following are 5 T cell receptor beta chains from one sample sequenced in a study of T cell responses to AZD1222 COVID-19 vaccine. Sequencing was performed with immunoSEQ multiplex PCR; in TCRdb, only in-frame clones are kept and a portion is missing. The sample lists some 140,000 clones; more than 85% were seen once. Here the sequenced sample was peripheral blood, taken on day 0 of AZD1222 vaccination. The receptors shown here come from an adult in good health.

CDR3 bases: TGTGCCAGTAGTATAGGGACGTCGGATGAAAAACTGTTTTTT. It codes for CASSIGTSDEKLFF. The rearrangement links TRBV19 to TRBJ1-4; D call uncertain. The germline V and J ends were trimmed by 1 base and 6 bases, with 9 bases remaining between them. CDR3 length: 14 residues. Germline CDR1 and CDR2: LNHDA and SQIVND (reference sequence).

V gene TRBV28 combines with J gene TRBJ2-7; no firm D call. Trimming pared 6 bases from V and 4 bases from J, leaving 16 bases between. The CDR3 is 14 amino acids. The germline gives CDR1 MDHEN, CDR2 SYDVKM. The CDR3 loop reads CASRLLWGSYEQYF. In DNA form, the CDR3 reads TGTGCCAGCAGGCTCCTCTGGGGATCGTACGAGCAGTACTTC.

The V call is TRBV5-4, the J call TRBJ2-7; tentatively, D is TRBD2 (6 bases). Germline V gene data show CDR1 as SGHNT and CDR2 as YYREEE (reference sequence). This CDR3 is 18 amino acids long. Trimming stripped 4 bases from V and 7 bases from J, with 30 bases between. CDR3 bases: TGTGCCAGCAGCCGGACCCGATCGACTAGTTCGTCCCCCCGGGAGCAGTACTTC. Protein sequence: CASSRTRSTSSSPREQYF.

This clone was found a few times. The chain uses TRBV30 and TRBJ1-3; no reliable D call. The ends were cut back, 5 bases at V and 0 bases at J, with 11 bases in the middle. The CDR3 loop spans 14 amino acids. The germline CDR1 and CDR2 sequences are GTSNPN and SVGIG (reference sequence). The CDR3, as DNA: TGTGCCTGGGACTCCGAGGTCTCTGGAAACACCATATATTTT. This translates into CAWDSEVSGNTIYF.

The count of this clone is one. This chain joins TRBV28 and TRBJ2-7; the D call may be TRBD1 or TRBD2 (6 bases each). The V end was cut by 4 bases, the J end by 0 bases, with 13 bases between. The CDR3 sequence is 15 residues long. Per the germline V gene, CDR1 is MDHEN and CDR2 is SYDVKM. The CDR3 nucleotides are TGTGCCAGCAGTTCAGGGGAGGAAGGCTCCTACGAGCAGTACTTC. It encodes CASSSGEEGSYEQYF.